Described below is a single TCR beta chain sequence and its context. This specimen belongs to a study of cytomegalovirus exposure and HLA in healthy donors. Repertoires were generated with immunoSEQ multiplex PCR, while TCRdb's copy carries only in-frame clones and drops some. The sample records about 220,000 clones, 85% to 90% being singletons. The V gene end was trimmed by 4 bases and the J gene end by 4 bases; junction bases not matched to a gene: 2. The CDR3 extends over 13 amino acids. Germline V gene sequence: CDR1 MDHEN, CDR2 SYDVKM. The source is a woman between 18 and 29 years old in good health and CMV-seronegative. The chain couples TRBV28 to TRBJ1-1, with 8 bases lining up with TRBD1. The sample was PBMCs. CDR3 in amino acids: CASSSGQGTEAFF. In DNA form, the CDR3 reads TGTGCCAGCAGTTCCGGACAGGGCACTGAAGCTTTCTTT. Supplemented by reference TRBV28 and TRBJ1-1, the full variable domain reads DVKVTQSSRYLVKRTGEKVFLECVQDMDHENMFWYRQDPGLGLRLIYFSYDVKMKEKGDIPEGYSVSREKKERFSLILESASTNQTSMYLCASSSGQGTEAFFGQGTRLTVV.